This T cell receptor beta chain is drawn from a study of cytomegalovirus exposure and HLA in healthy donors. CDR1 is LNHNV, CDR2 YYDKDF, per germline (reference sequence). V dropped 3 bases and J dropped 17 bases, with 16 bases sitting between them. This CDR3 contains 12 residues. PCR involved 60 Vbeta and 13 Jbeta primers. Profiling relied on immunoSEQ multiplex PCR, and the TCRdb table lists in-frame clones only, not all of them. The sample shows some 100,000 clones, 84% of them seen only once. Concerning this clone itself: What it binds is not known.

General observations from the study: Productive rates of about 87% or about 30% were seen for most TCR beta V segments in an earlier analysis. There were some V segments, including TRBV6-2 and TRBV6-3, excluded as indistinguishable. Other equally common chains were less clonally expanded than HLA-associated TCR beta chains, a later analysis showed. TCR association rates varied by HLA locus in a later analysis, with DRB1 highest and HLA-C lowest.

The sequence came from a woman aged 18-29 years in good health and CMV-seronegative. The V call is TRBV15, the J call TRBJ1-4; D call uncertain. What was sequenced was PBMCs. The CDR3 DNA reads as TGTGCCACCAGCAGGGATGGCCAGGAGGGATTTTTT. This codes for CATSRDGQEGFF.